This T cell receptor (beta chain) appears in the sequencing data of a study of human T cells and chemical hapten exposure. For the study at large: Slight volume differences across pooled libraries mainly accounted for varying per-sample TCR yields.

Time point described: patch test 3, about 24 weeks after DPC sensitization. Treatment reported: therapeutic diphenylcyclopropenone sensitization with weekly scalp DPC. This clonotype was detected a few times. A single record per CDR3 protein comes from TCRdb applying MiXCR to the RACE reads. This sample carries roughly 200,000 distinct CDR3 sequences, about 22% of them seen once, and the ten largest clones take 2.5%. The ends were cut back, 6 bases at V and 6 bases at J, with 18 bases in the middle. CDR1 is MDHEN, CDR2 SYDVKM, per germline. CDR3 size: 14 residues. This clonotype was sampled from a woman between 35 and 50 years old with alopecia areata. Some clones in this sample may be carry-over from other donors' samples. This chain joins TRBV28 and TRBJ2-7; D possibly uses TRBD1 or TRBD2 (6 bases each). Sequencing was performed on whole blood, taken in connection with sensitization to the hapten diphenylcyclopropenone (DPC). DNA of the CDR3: TGTGCCAGCAGAACAGGGTCCAGACTAGGCGAGCAGTACTTC. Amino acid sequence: CASRTGSRLGEQYF.